The entry below gives a single TCR beta chain sequence along with its context. Its antigen remains unidentified. Other nucleotide sequences from this sample produce the same CDR3. Assay: immunoSEQ multiplex PCR; the TCRdb copy retains only in-frame clones and omits some. The sample lists approximately 110,000 clones; around 90% were seen once. The source of the sample is a study of T cell responses to AZD1222 COVID-19 vaccine. Overall study context: Both about-4-week and about-12-week second-dose recipients were combined.

The V gene's germline CDR1 is LGHDT and CDR2 YNNKEL (reference sequence). The CDR3 contains 13 residues. V was shortened by 1 base and J by 4 bases, with 5 bases between the two germline ends. Study observations and caveats: The sample set comprised mostly white British donors with more females, and clonal diversity was possibly underestimated.

Sequences were derived from peripheral blood, sampled on day 0 of AZD1222 vaccination. This TCR derives from an adult in good health. The chain employs TRBV3-1 (or the pseudogene TRBV3-2) and TRBJ1-3; D unresolved. The CDR3 DNA sequence: TGTGCCAGCAGCCAAGGAGGAGGAAACACCATATATTTT. Its translation: CASSQGGGNTIYF.